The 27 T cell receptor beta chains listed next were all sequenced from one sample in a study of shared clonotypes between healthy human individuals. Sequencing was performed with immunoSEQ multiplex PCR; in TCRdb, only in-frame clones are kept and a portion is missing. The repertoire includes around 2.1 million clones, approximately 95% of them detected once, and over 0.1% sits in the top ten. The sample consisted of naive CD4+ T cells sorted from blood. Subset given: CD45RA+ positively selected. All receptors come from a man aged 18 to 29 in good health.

The CDR3 here is CASTYLDRGLQPQHF. The CDR3, as DNA: TGTGCCAGCACCTACCTGGACAGGGGGCTTCAGCCCCAGCATTTT. This sequence joins TRBV6-1 and TRBJ1-5; 11 bases fit TRBD1. CDR1 is MNHNS, CDR2 SASEGT, per germline. The trim removed 7 bases at V and 6 bases at J, leaving 8 bases unmatched. This CDR3 is 15 amino acids long.

DNA of the CDR3: TGTGCTACCTGCCGGGACGGGTCCGGGAGGCCCCAGCATTTT. Residues: CATCRDGSGRPQHF. The V call is TRBV12-5, the J call TRBJ1-5, with D possibly being TRBD1 (5 bases). The ends were cut back, 10 bases at V and 9 bases at J, with 22 bases in the middle. CDR3 size: 14 residues. Germline lookup yields CDR1 LGHNT and CDR2 FRNRAP.

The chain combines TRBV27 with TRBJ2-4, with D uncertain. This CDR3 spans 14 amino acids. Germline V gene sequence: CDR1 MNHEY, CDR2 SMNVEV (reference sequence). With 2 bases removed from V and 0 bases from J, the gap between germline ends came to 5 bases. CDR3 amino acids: CASSLTLAKNIQYF. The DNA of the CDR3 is TGTGCCAGCAGTTTAACTCTAGCCAAAAACATTCAGTACTTC.

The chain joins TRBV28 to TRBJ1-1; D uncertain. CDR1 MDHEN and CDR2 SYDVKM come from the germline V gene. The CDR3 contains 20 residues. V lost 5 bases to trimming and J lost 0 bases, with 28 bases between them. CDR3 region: CASSDNPMEPAIFMNTEAFF. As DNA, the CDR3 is TGTGCCAGCAGTGACAATCCGATGGAGCCCGCCATATTTATGAACACTGAAGCTTTCTTT. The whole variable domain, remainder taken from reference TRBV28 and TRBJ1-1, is DVKVTQSSRYLVKRTGEKVFLECVQDMDHENMFWYRQDPGLGLRLIYFSYDVKMKEKGDIPEGYSVSREKKERFSLILESASTNQTSMYLCASSDNPMEPAIFMNTEAFFGQGTRLTVV.

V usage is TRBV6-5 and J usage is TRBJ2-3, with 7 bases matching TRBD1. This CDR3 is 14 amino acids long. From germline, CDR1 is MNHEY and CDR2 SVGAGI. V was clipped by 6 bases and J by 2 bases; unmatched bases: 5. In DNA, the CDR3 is TGTGCCAGCAGCATGGGACAGATCACAGATACGCAGTATTTT. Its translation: CASSMGQITDTQYF.

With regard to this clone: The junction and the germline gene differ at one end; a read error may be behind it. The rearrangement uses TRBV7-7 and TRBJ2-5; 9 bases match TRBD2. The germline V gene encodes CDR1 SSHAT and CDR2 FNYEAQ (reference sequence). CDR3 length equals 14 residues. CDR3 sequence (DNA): TGTGCTAGCAGCTTGGGGGGACTAGCAGAGACCCAGTACTTC. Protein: CASSLGGLAETQYF.

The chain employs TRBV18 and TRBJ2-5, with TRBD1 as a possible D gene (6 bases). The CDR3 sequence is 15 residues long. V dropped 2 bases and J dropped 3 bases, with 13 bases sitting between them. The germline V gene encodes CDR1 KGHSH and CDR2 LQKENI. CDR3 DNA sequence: TGTGCCAGCTCACCAGCGGCCGGGACAAAAGAGACCCAGTACTTC. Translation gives CASSPAAGTKETQYF. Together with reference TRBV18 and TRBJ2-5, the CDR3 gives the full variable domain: NAGVMQNPRHLVRRRGQEARLRCSPMKGHSHVYWYRQLPEEGLKFMVYLQKENIIDESGMPKERFSAEFPKEGPSILRIQQVVRGDSAAYFCASSPAAGTKETQYFGPGTRLLVL.

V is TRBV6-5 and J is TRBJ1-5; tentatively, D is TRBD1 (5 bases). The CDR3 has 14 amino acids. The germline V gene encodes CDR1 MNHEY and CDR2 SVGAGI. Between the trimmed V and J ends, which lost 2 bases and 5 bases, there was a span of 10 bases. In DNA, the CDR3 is TGTGCCAGCAGTTACAAGGGCAGGGATCAGCCCCAGCATTTT. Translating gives CASSYKGRDQPQHF.

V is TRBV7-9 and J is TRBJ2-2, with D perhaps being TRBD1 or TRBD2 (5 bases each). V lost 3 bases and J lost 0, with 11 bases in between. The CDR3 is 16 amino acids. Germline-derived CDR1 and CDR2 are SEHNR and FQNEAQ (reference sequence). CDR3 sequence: CASSFTRGANTGELFF. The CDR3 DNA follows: TGTGCCAGCAGCTTTACGAGGGGAGCGAACACCGGGGAGCTGTTTTTT.

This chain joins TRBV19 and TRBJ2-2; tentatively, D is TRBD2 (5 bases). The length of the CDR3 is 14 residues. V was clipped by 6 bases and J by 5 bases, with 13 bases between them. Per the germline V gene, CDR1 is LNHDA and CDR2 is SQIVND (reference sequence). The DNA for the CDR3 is TGTGCCAGTAGCGGACTCTCGAGGACCGGGGAGCTGTTTTTT. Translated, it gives CASSGLSRTGELFF.

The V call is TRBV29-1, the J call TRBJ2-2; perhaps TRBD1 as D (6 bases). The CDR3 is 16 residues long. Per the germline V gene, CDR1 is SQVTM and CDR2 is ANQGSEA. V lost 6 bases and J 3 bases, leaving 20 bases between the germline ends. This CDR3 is CSVAAYRDTYTGELFF. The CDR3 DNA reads TGCAGCGTCGCCGCTTACCGGGACACATACACCGGGGAGCTGTTTTTT.

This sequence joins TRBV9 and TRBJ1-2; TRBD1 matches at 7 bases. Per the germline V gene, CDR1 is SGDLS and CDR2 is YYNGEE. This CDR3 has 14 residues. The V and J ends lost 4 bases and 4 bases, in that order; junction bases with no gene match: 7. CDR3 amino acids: CASSSTGYGYGYTF. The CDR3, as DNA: TGTGCCAGCAGCTCGACAGGGTATGGCTATGGCTACACCTTC.

The CDR3 protein is CASSPASGGPDTQYF. The CDR3 DNA follows: TGCGCCAGCAGCCCGGCGAGCGGGGGGCCAGATACGCAGTATTTT. The V call is TRBV4-1, the J call TRBJ2-3; 9 bases fit TRBD2. This CDR3 is built from 15 residues. V shed 4 bases and J 4 bases; nucleotides not matched to a gene: 6. From germline, CDR1 is MGHRA and CDR2 YSYEKL.

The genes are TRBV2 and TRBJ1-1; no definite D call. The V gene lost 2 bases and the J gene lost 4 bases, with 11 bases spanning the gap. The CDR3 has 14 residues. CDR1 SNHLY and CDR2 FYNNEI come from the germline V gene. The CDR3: CASSERVLATEAFF. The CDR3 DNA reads TGTGCCAGCAGTGAAAGGGTCCTGGCCACTGAAGCTTTCTTT.

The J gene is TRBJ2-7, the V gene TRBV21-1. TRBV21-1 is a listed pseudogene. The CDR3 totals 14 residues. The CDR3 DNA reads TGTGCCAGCAGCAAATCAGAAGGCCCCTACGAGCAGTACTTC. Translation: CASSKSEGPYEQYF.

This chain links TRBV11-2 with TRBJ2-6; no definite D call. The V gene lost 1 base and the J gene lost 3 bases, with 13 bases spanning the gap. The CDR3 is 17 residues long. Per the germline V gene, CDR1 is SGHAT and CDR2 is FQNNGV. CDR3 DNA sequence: TGTGCCAGCAGCTTAGCCAGACCTGTGCTTGGGGCCAACGTCCTGACTTTC. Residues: CASSLARPVLGANVLTF.

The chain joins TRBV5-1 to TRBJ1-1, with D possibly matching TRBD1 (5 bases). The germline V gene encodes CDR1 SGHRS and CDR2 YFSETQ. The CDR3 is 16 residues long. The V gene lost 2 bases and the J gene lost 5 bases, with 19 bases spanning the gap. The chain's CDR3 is CASSFGTPAQRTEAFF. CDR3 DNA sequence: TGCGCCAGCAGCTTCGGGACTCCGGCGCAAAGGACTGAAGCTTTCTTT.

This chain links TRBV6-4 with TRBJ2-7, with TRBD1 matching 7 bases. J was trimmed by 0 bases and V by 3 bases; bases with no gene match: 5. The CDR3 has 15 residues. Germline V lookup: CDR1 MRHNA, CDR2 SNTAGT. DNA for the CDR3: TGTGCCAGCAGTGAACAGACAGGGAGCTCCTACGAGCAGTACTTC. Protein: CASSEQTGSSYEQYF.

The CDR3 nucleotides are TGTGCCAGCAGCTTTTCGCCGTCTAGCGGGGTGTTTCCCAGCTCCTACAATGAGCAGTTCTTC. Translated, it gives CASSFSPSSGVFPSSYNEQFF. The chain carries TRBV7-6 and TRBJ2-1; 9 nucleotides line up with TRBD2. The CDR3 runs to 21 residues. J was trimmed by 0 bases and V by 3 bases; bases with no gene match: 18. CDR1 SGHVS and CDR2 FNYEAQ come from the germline V gene.

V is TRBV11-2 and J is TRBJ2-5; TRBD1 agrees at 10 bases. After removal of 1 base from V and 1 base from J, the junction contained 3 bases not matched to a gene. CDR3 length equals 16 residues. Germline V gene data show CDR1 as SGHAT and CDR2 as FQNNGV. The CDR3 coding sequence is TGTGCCAGCAGCTTAGGGGGGACAGGGGTCCAAGAGACCCAGTACTTC. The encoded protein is CASSLGGTGVQETQYF.

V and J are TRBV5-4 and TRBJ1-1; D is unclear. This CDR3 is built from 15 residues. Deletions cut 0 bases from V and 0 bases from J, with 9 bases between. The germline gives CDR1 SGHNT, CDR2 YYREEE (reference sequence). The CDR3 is CASSLVGRMNTEAFF. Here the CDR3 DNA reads TGTGCCAGCAGCTTGGTCGGGCGCATGAACACTGAAGCTTTCTTT.

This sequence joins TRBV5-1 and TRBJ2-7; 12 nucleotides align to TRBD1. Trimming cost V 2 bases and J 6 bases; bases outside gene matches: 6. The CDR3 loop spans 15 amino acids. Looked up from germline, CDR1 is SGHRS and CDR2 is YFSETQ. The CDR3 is CASSLTGQGAFEQYF. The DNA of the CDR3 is TGCGCCAGCAGCTTAACGGGACAGGGGGCTTTCGAGCAGTACTTC.

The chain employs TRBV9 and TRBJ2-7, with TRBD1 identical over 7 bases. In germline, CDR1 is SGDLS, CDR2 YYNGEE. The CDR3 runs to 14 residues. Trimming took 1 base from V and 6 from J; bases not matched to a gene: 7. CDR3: CASSVRGQSGEQYF. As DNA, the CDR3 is TGTGCCAGCAGCGTACGGGGACAGTCGGGCGAGCAGTACTTC.

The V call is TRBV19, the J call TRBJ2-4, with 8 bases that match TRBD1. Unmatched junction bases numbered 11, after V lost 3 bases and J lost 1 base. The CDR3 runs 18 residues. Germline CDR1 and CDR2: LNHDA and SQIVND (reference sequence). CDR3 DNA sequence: TGTGCCAGTAGTATGGGACAGGAGGGTTTGGGGGCCAAAAACATTCAGTACTTC. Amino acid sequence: CASSMGQEGLGAKNIQYF. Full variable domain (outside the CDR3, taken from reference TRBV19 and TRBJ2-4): DGGITQSPKYLFRKEGQNVTLSCEQNLNHDAMYWYRQDPGQGLRLIYYSQIVNDFQKGDIAEGYSVSREKKESFPLTVTSAQKNPTAFYLCASSMGQEGLGAKNIQYFGAGTRLSVL.

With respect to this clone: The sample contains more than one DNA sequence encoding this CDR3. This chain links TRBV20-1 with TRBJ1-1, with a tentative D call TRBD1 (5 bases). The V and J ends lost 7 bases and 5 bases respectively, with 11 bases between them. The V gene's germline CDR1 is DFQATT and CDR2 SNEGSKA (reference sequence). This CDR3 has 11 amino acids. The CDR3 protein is CSGVEGTEAFF. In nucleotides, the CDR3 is TGCAGTGGGGTCGAGGGGACTGAAGCTTTCTTT.

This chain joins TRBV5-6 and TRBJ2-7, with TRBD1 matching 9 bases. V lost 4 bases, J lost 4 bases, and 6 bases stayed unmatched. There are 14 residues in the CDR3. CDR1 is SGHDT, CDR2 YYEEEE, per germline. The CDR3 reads CASSGDRGEYEQYF. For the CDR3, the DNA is TGTGCCAGCAGCGGTGACAGGGGGGAATACGAGCAGTACTTC.

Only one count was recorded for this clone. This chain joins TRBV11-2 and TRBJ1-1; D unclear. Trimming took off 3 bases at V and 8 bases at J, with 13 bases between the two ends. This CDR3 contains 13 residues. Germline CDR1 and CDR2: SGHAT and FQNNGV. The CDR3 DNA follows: TGTGCCAGCAGCTTTATCTCGCGAGGGGAAGCTTTCTTT. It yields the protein CASSFISRGEAFF.